The rows below give T cell receptor beta chains drawn from one sample of a study of blood T cell repertoires in COVID-19. The table came from immunoSEQ multiplex PCR; TCRdb's copy has only in-frame clones and leaves some out. The sample holds about 120,000 clones, roughly 84% seen once. Input material: PBMCs or T cells enriched from blood (not recorded which). These receptors all come from a woman aged 25 to 39 who had recovered from COVID-19. Each CDR3 is given with its conserved first and last residue. Fields, in order: J gene, D gene, clone size, V gene, CDR3 DNA, CDR3 protein. D genes are given only for firm matches. Not every row has a clone size; where given, it reads once, few, many or a size class.

j_gene: TRBJ1-5
d_gene: TRBD1
abundance: once
v_gene: TRBV3-1/TRBV3-2
CDR3nt: TGTGCCAGCAGCCCGGGACAGTCCAATCAGCCCCAGCATTTT
CDR3aa: CASSPGQSNQPQHF

j_gene: TRBJ2-5
d_gene: NA
abundance: NA
v_gene: TRBV5-1
CDR3nt: TGCGCCAGCCGTGCGGGGCCCCAAGAGACCCAGTACTTC
CDR3aa: CASRAGPQETQYF

j_gene: TRBJ1-3
d_gene: NA
abundance: NA
v_gene: TRBV21-1
CDR3nt: TGTGCCAGCAGCAAGACTATCACAGGGGCTGGAAACACCATATATTTT
CDR3aa: CASSKTITGAGNTIYF

j_gene: TRBJ1-2
d_gene: TRBD1
abundance: NA
v_gene: TRBV16
CDR3nt: TGTGCCAGCAGCCAACAGACAGGGTCGAAGCATGGCTACACCTTC
CDR3aa: CASSQQTGSKHGYTF

j_gene: TRBJ2-7
d_gene: TRBD1
abundance: NA
v_gene: TRBV6-5
CDR3nt: TGTGCCAGCACCCGGGACAGCCTAGACTCCTACGAGCAGTACTTC
CDR3aa: CASTRDSLDSYEQYF

j_gene: TRBJ1-3
d_gene: TRBD1
abundance: NA
v_gene: TRBV30
CDR3nt: TGTGCCTGGAGTCCTCGCAGGACAGGGTCCGGAAACACCATATATTTT
CDR3aa: CAWSPRRTGSGNTIYF

j_gene: TRBJ2-7
d_gene: NA
abundance: NA
v_gene: TRBV28
CDR3nt: TGTGCCAGCAGTTTATGGGGGGGACCTCTGTCCTACGAGCAGTACTTC
CDR3aa: CASSLWGGPLSYEQYF

j_gene: TRBJ1-3
d_gene: NA
abundance: NA
v_gene: TRBV28
CDR3nt: TGTGCCAGCAGTTTATACGGGACATCCATATATTTT
CDR3aa: CASSLYGTSIYF

j_gene: TRBJ2-7
d_gene: TRBD1
abundance: NA
v_gene: TRBV7-9
CDR3nt: TGTGCCAGCAGCTCACTCCGGGACAGGGAAGGGCAAAGTCCCTACGAGCAGTACTTC
CDR3aa: CASSSLRDREGQSPYEQYF

j_gene: TRBJ1-6
d_gene: NA
abundance: NA
v_gene: TRBV4-3
CDR3nt: TGCGCCAGCAGCCTAGACGATTTGACCAGGAATAATTCACCCCTCCACTTT
CDR3aa: CASSLDDLTRNNSPLHF

j_gene: TRBJ1-5
d_gene: NA
abundance: NA
v_gene: TRBV19
CDR3nt: TGTGCCAGTAACCGGGGGTCTAGCAATCAGCCCCAGCATTTT
CDR3aa: CASNRGSSNQPQHF

j_gene: TRBJ1-1
d_gene: NA
abundance: NA
v_gene: TRBV20-1
CDR3nt: TGCAGTGGGACAACGAACACTGAAGCTTTCTTT
CDR3aa: CSGTTNTEAFF

j_gene: TRBJ1-4
d_gene: NA
abundance: NA
v_gene: TRBV29-1
CDR3nt: TGCAGCGTCGGGAGGACGGCAACTAATGAAAAACTGTTTTTT
CDR3aa: CSVGRTATNEKLFF

j_gene: TRBJ2-1
d_gene: TRBD2
abundance: NA
v_gene: TRBV19
CDR3nt: TGTGCCAGTAGTATAGGACTAGCGGGGCTTTACAATGAGCAGTTCTTC
CDR3aa: CASSIGLAGLYNEQFF

j_gene: TRBJ2-5
d_gene: NA
abundance: NA
v_gene: TRBV11-1
CDR3nt: TGTGCCAGCAGCTCGACGGGGGGCGCACCCCAAGAGACCCAGTACTTC
CDR3aa: CASSSTGGAPQETQYF

j_gene: TRBJ1-5
d_gene: NA
abundance: NA
v_gene: TRBV6-1
CDR3nt: TGTGCCAGCAGTGAAGACAGGGTCGGGTTATGGCCCCAGCATTTT
CDR3aa: CASSEDRVGLWPQHF

j_gene: TRBJ2-7
d_gene: TRBD1
abundance: NA
v_gene: TRBV5-6
CDR3nt: TGTGCCAGCAGCTCCGGGACAGGACCCTACGAGCAGTACTTC
CDR3aa: CASSSGTGPYEQYF

j_gene: TRBJ1-5
d_gene: NA
abundance: NA
v_gene: TRBV7-9
CDR3nt: TGTGCCAGCAGCTTAGGCAAGGGGAATTCAAATCAGCCCCAGCATTTT
CDR3aa: CASSLGKGNSNQPQHF

j_gene: TRBJ2-7
d_gene: NA
abundance: NA
v_gene: TRBV9
CDR3nt: TGTGCCATCCTCCAGGAGGCGGGGACTCCTAAGTCCGAGCAGTACTTC
CDR3aa: CAILQEAGTPKSEQYF

j_gene: TRBJ1-1
d_gene: TRBD1
abundance: many
v_gene: TRBV5-4
CDR3nt: TGTGCCAGCAGCCTTAAAGACAGGGACGCTTTCTTT
CDR3aa: CASSLKDRDAFF

j_gene: TRBJ1-2
d_gene: NA
abundance: NA
v_gene: TRBV9
CDR3nt: TGTGCCAGCAGCGTAGACTCAGGAGGCTATGGCTACACCTTC
CDR3aa: CASSVDSGGYGYTF

j_gene: TRBJ2-1
d_gene: NA
abundance: NA
v_gene: TRBV5-4
CDR3nt: TGTGCCAGCAGCTTGGAAGGTAGCGCAAAATACAATGAGCAGTTCTTC
CDR3aa: CASSLEGSAKYNEQFF

j_gene: TRBJ1-6
d_gene: TRBD1
abundance: NA
v_gene: TRBV5-1
CDR3nt: TGCGCCAGCAGCCCCACTAGACAGGGGAATAATTCACCCCTCCACTTT
CDR3aa: CASSPTRQGNNSPLHF

j_gene: TRBJ1-6
d_gene: NA
abundance: NA
v_gene: TRBV6-2/TRBV6-3
CDR3nt: TGTGCCAGCAGTCCCGAGGGCTGGAGTTCACCCCTCCACTTT
CDR3aa: CASSPEGWSSPLHF

j_gene: TRBJ2-5
d_gene: NA
abundance: NA
v_gene: TRBV7-8
CDR3nt: TGTGCCAGCAGCCGAGCCTCTGGGGGGGGCTTAGAGACCCAGTACTTC
CDR3aa: CASSRASGGGLETQYF

j_gene: TRBJ1-4
d_gene: NA
abundance: once
v_gene: TRBV7-8
CDR3nt: TGTGCCAGCAGTTTTAGCCCCCAGGGGTGGAGAGAAAAACTGTTTTTT
CDR3aa: CASSFSPQGWREKLFF

j_gene: TRBJ2-6
d_gene: TRBD1
abundance: NA
v_gene: TRBV5-8
CDR3nt: TGTGCCAGCAGCTTGGTGGCAGGGGGCCTCTCTGGGGCCAACGTCCTGACTTTC
CDR3aa: CASSLVAGGLSGANVLTF

j_gene: TRBJ2-1
d_gene: NA
abundance: NA
v_gene: TRBV7-9
CDR3nt: TGTGCCAGCAGCTTATTGCGGGGAGTTTACAATGAGCAGTTCTTC
CDR3aa: CASSLLRGVYNEQFF

j_gene: TRBJ2-2
d_gene: TRBD1
abundance: NA
v_gene: TRBV4-1
CDR3nt: TGCGCCAGCAGCCAGGACTCCCGGGACAGGGTTTCAGGCACCGGGGAGCTGTTTTTT
CDR3aa: CASSQDSRDRVSGTGELFF

j_gene: TRBJ2-2
d_gene: NA
abundance: NA
v_gene: TRBV9
CDR3nt: TGTGCCAGCAGCGTAGCGGGAGAACCCGGGGAGCTGTTTTTT
CDR3aa: CASSVAGEPGELFF

j_gene: TRBJ2-1
d_gene: TRBD2
abundance: NA
v_gene: TRBV9
CDR3nt: TGTGCCAGCAGCGTAGCCCCACAAACTAGCGGGAGGAGTGAGCAGTTCTTC
CDR3aa: CASSVAPQTSGRSEQFF

j_gene: TRBJ2-2
d_gene: NA
abundance: NA
v_gene: TRBV2
CDR3nt: TGTGCCAGCAGCGCCGTTCCGCCAGGTAGTGCCGGGGAGCTGTTTTTT
CDR3aa: CASSAVPPGSAGELFF

j_gene: TRBJ1-5
d_gene: TRBD1
abundance: NA
v_gene: TRBV4-2
CDR3nt: TGTGCCAGCAGCCAAGTTCCGTCCCCCGGGACAGGGGGCTGGCAGCCCCAGCATTTT
CDR3aa: CASSQVPSPGTGGWQPQHF

j_gene: TRBJ2-7
d_gene: TRBD2
abundance: NA
v_gene: TRBV5-1
CDR3nt: TGCGCCAGCAGCTTCGGCGGACTAGCGGCCGGCGGGGACGAGCAGTACTTC
CDR3aa: CASSFGGLAAGGDEQYF

j_gene: TRBJ1-1
d_gene: TRBD1
abundance: NA
v_gene: TRBV19
CDR3nt: TGTGCCAGTACCCCAGGACAGGGGATCACTGAAGCTTTCTTT
CDR3aa: CASTPGQGITEAFF

j_gene: TRBJ2-5
d_gene: NA
abundance: NA
v_gene: TRBV3-1/TRBV3-2
CDR3nt: TGTGCCAGCAGCCAAACTCAAGCGGGTCAAGAGACCCAGTACTTC
CDR3aa: CASSQTQAGQETQYF

j_gene: TRBJ2-5
d_gene: TRBD2
abundance: NA
v_gene: TRBV6-1
CDR3nt: TGTGCCAGCAGTGAGGGGGGACTAGCGGGAGCGCAGGAGACCCAGTACTTC
CDR3aa: CASSEGGLAGAQETQYF

j_gene: TRBJ2-1
d_gene: TRBD2
abundance: NA
v_gene: TRBV5-4
CDR3nt: TGTGCCAGCACCCCTACTAGCGGAGCCTACAATGAGCAGTTCTTC
CDR3aa: CASTPTSGAYNEQFF

j_gene: TRBJ1-4
d_gene: NA
abundance: once
v_gene: TRBV4-2
CDR3nt: TGTGCCAGCAACAGGGATCAAGGGGAAAAACTGTTTTTT
CDR3aa: CASNRDQGEKLFF

j_gene: TRBJ2-1
d_gene: NA
abundance: few
v_gene: TRBV11-2
CDR3nt: TGTGCCAGCAGCTTAATCAGCCCTCCGGTAAGGGGTACCTACAATGAGCAGTTCTTC
CDR3aa: CASSLISPPVRGTYNEQFF

j_gene: TRBJ2-1
d_gene: TRBD2
abundance: NA
v_gene: TRBV7-8
CDR3nt: TGTGCCAGCAGCCCCGTGGGCCTAGCGGGAACCAATGAGCAGTTCTTC
CDR3aa: CASSPVGLAGTNEQFF

j_gene: TRBJ1-2
d_gene: NA
abundance: NA
v_gene: TRBV2
CDR3nt: TGTGCCAGGACGTTGAGGGATAACTATGGCTACACCTTC
CDR3aa: CARTLRDNYGYTF

j_gene: TRBJ2-5
d_gene: NA
abundance: NA
v_gene: TRBV7-3
CDR3nt: TGTGCCAGCAGCTCCGATGCGCGGCAAGAGACCCAGTACTTC
CDR3aa: CASSSDARQETQYF

j_gene: TRBJ2-3
d_gene: TRBD2
abundance: NA
v_gene: TRBV28
CDR3nt: TGTGCCAGCAGCGCTCCACTAGCGGGAGTCACAGATACGCAGTATTTT
CDR3aa: CASSAPLAGVTDTQYF

j_gene: TRBJ1-6
d_gene: NA
abundance: NA
v_gene: TRBV5-6
CDR3nt: TGTGCCAGCAGCTTTGGACAGAGTAATTCACCCCTCCACTTT
CDR3aa: CASSFGQSNSPLHF

j_gene: TRBJ2-2
d_gene: NA
abundance: NA
v_gene: TRBV29-1
CDR3nt: TGCAGCGTTACCCGGGGGGCAAGGACCGGGGAGCTGTTTTTT
CDR3aa: CSVTRGARTGELFF

j_gene: TRBJ2-2
d_gene: NA
abundance: NA
v_gene: TRBV2
CDR3nt: TGTGCCAGCGCTCGGGAGGGGGAGCTGTTTTTT
CDR3aa: CASAREGELFF

j_gene: TRBJ2-5
d_gene: NA
abundance: NA
v_gene: TRBV30
CDR3nt: TGTGCCTGGAGCCATTTGGACACGGACAGAGAGACCCAGTACTTC
CDR3aa: CAWSHLDTDRETQYF